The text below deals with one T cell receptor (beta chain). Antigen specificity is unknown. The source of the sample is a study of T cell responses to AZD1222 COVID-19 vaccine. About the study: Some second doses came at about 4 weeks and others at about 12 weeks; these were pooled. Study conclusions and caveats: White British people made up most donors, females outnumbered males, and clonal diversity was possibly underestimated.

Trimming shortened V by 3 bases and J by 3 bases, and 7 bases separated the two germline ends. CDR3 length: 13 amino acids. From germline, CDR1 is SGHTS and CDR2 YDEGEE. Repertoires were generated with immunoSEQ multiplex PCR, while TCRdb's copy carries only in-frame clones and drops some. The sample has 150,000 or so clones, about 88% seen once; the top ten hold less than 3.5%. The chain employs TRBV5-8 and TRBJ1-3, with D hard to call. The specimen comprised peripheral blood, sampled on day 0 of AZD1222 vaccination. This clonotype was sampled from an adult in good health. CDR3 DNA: TGTGCCAGCAGCTCACTACGTGGAAACACCATATATTTT. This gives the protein CASSSLRGNTIYF.